This TCR beta chain was recorded in a study of ipilimumab plus nivolumab after autologous stem cell transplantation. Study as a whole: A median of roughly eight nivolumab and a few ipilimumab doses were given. Myeloma patients were high-risk transplant-naive or relapsed within 3 years of first autologous transplant.

Clones were read by immunoSEQ multiplex PCR, and TCRdb kept only the in-frame ones, dropping some. The sample records about 40,000 clones, more than 85% being singletons. Starting 14 to 28 days after autologous transplant, ipilimumab 1 mg/kg was given. Patients received nivolumab 3 mg/kg at weeks 1, 4, 7, 10, then fortnightly to week 26. The starting material was PBMCs, obtained in a trial of ipilimumab plus nivolumab as post-transplant consolidation. The receptor was derived from a male donor with multiple myeloma.

In nucleotides, the CDR3 is TGTGCCAGCACCCCTTACCAGGGGAACGACGGCTACACCTTC. This encodes CASTPYQGNDGYTF. The chain is built from TRBV7-8 and TRBJ1-2, with D possibly TRBD1 on 6 matching bases. V was cut by 7 bases and J by 8 bases, with 20 bases left in between. Germline CDR1 is SGHVS and CDR2 is FQNEAQ. The CDR3 length is 14 residues. Based on the CDR3 plus reference TRBV7-8 and TRBJ1-2, the full variable domain is GAGVSQSPRYKVAKRGQDVALRCDPISGHVSLFWYQQALGQGPEFLTYFQNEAQLDKSGLPSDRFFAERPEGSVSTLKIQRTQQEDSAVYLCASTPYQGNDGYTFGSGTRLTVV.